This T cell receptor (beta chain) appears in the sequencing data of a study of identical twins (dated by TCRdb to the mid-2010s). About the investigation overall: To test whether fetal clonotypes persist, this study deep-sequenced TCR alpha and beta repertoires from monozygotic twins, from unrelated adults of various ages, and from cord blood. Replicate twin experiments were performed at different times using different library preparation protocols to rule out contamination. General study outcomes and caveats: Compared with coincidental sharing between unrelated individuals, an excess of low generation-probability sequences was observed among out-of-frame TCR alpha sequences shared between twins. Recombination models systematically underestimated out-of-frame TCR alpha sharing in monozygotic twins but agreed with sharing between unrelated individuals. Fewer insertions were carried by abundant cord blood beta clonotypes, a similar but weaker trend appeared in young adult naive repertoires, and no such trend appeared in memory repertoires. A weaker excess of twin sharing was found in beta out-of-frame sequences because the signal-to-noise ratio was lowered by fewer shared sequences. Invariant T cells such as MAIT and iNKT could partly confound zero-insertion analyses, though diverse VJ usage argued against this for most clonotypes. Because the same donors could not be followed over many years, the conclusions depended on cross-sectional statistical analysis.

Libraries were built with 5' RACE. Instrument on record: Illumina HiSeq 2000. Template switching introduced a universal primer binding site; the final cDNA contained a unique molecular identifier, enabling accurate counting of TCR cDNA molecules. First-strand cDNA for TCR alpha and beta chains was synthesized from specific primers in the conserved constant-segment region. To control for contamination, each cDNA library was double barcoded with a SMART-Mk sample barcode plus Illumina barcodes. TruSeq adapter sequences along with Illumina sample barcodes were introduced in two successive PCR steps. The TCR alpha and beta cDNA libraries were sequenced on the Illumina HiSeq platform using custom primers. The paper's processing steps were these. Raw reads were processed with MiGEC to extract unique molecular identifiers, and MiXCR was used to determine CDR3 positions. Recombination models were inferred per individual with the repgenHMM and IGoR tools using an EM algorithm. The tcR package in R was used for shared clonotype analysis, with sharing normalized by the product of cloneset sizes. To study raw recombination free of thymic and clonal selection effects, out-of-frame nonproductive sequences were analyzed. The public sequencing data were trimmed at Q25 with fastp and processed into clonotypes with MiXCR by TCRdb, which kept only in-frame beta chains. Rows merge per CDR3 protein into single entries with the most common DNA and genes. Here the V and J calls rest on TCRdb's processing, not on the authors' analysis. This sample has approximately 670,000 distinct CDR3 sequences in its table, and 6% to 6.5% of those were observed once. Under 2% of the sample is held by the ten biggest clonotypes.

Every donor was a healthy Caucasian. Three unrelated non-twin adults were additionally sequenced: a male aged 18 to 29, a male aged 50 to 60 and a female aged 50 to 60. Miltenyi CD45RO+ enrichment and human naive T-cell isolation kits were used to isolate memory (CD45RO+) and naive T cells from PBMC. V lost 10 bases and J lost 5 bases, and the count of bases not matched to a germline gene is 6. CDR1 and CDR2 (SGHVS, FNYEAQ) derive from the germline V gene. The CDR3 spans 14 residues, from the cysteine through the phenylalanine. The entry retains the CDR3 DNA only, 42 bases that are in frame from base 1. As to this clonotype: There is no known antigen for this receptor. No base quality values were provided; no much bigger clone lies one nucleotide off.

Sequencing input: naive T cells sorted from blood. The cell subset or site label on this specimen signifies: cells isolated with a human naive T-cell isolation kit. This chain is built from TRBV7-6 and TRBJ2-2; 11 bases in between match TRBD1. The TCR sequence derives from a man in his late teens or twenties in good health. This receptor carries the CDR3 CATGQGADTGELFF. The sequenced DNA: TGTGCCACAGGACAGGGGGCTGATACCGGGGAGCTGTTTTTT.